Below, 5 T cell receptor beta chains from the same sample are listed, as sequenced in a study of shared clonotypes between healthy human individuals. TCRdb's copy holds only in-frame clones and misses some; the assay was immunoSEQ multiplex PCR. The sample consists of fewer than 850,000 clones, roughly 96% of them appearing once. Positive CCR7 selection of CD45RO-negative cells yielded the naive CD8 cells, and terminally differentiated effector memory CD45RA+ cells were excluded. The sample taken for sequencing was naive CD8+ T cells sorted from blood. Every receptor here comes from a man younger than 40 in good health.

The gene calls are TRBV9 and TRBJ2-5, with D perhaps matching TRBD1 (6 bases). V lost 4 bases and J lost 2, with 15 bases in between. This CDR3 region has 15 residues. Germline CDR1 reads SGDLS; CDR2 reads YYNGEE. The CDR3 protein is CASSSSGVTQETQYF. The DNA of the CDR3 is TGTGCCAGCAGCTCCTCAGGGGTGACTCAAGAGACCCAGTACTTC.

The genes are TRBV27 and TRBJ1-2; D is unclear. The CDR3 sequence is 14 residues long. The germline V gene has CDR1 MNHEY and CDR2 SMNVEV (reference sequence). The V gene lost 6 bases and the J gene lost 0 bases, with 11 bases spanning the gap. This CDR3 reads CASSPLGANYGYTF. The CDR3 DNA follows: TGTGCCAGCAGCCCCCTCGGAGCTAACTATGGCTACACCTTC.

The chain uses TRBV29-1 and TRBJ2-7; D uncertain. V was clipped by 4 bases and J by 2 bases, with 9 bases between them. The CDR3 loop spans 12 amino acids. CDR1 SQVTM and CDR2 ANQGSEA come from the germline V gene. CDR3 DNA sequence: TGCAGCGTTGGTGGCGCCCCCTACGAGCAGTACTTC. Protein product: CSVGGAPYEQYF.

The rearrangement uses TRBV7-6 and TRBJ2-7, with 8 bases fitting TRBD1. Germline CDR1 reads SGHVS; CDR2 reads FNYEAQ. Trimming cost V 4 bases and J 7 bases; bases outside gene matches: 9. This CDR3 has 14 residues. Here the CDR3 DNA reads TGTGCCAGCAGCTACCGGACAGGGATTTCAGAGCAGTACTTC. It encodes CASSYRTGISEQYF.

This chain links TRBV7-9 with TRBJ2-6; 8 bases are shared with TRBD1. The junction had 8 bases not matched to a gene; V was cut back by 5 bases and J by 2 bases. The CDR3 sequence is 17 residues long. Germline V gene sequence: CDR1 SEHNR, CDR2 FQNEAQ (reference sequence). CDR3 residues: CASSESGQATGANVLTF. CDR3 nucleotides: TGTGCCAGCAGCGAATCGGGACAGGCAACTGGGGCCAACGTCCTGACTTTC.